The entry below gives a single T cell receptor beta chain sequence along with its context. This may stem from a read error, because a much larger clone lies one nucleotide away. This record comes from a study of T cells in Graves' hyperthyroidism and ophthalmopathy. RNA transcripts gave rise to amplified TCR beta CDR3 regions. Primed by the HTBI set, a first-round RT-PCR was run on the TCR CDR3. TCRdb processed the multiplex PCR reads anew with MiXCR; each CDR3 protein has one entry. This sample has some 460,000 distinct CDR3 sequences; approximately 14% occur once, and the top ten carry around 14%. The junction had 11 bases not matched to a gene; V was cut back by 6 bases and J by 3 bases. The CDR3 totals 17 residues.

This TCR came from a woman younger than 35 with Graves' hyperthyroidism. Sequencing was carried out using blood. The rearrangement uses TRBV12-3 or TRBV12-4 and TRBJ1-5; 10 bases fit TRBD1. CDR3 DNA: TGTGCCAGCAGGACAGGGGGCGCAGGGACCGACAATCAGCCCCAGCATTTT. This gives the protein CASRTGGAGTDNQPQHF.